The clone carrying this T cell receptor beta chain was observed many times. As yet, its antigen is unknown. TCRdb ran MiXCR on the multiplex PCR reads and lists one entry per CDR3 protein. The sample lists 200,000 to 250,000 distinct CDR3 sequences, less than 35% seen once, with approximately 3.3% in the top ten. This sample was taken from a study of breast tumors, draining lymph nodes, adjacent tissues. General study findings and limits: Luminal-like breast cancer showed significantly greater tumor-nontumor repertoire similarity than basal-like breast cancer did.

The lymph nodes were axillary draining lymph nodes from breast cancer patients. Trimming cost V 3 bases and J 6 bases, with 18 bases left between them. Germline V gene data show CDR1 as DFQATT and CDR2 as SNEGSKA (reference sequence). The CDR3 runs to 14 residues. The sequencing input was axillary lymph node tissue. The origin of this receptor is a female donor with breast cancer. Some clones in this sample may be carry-over from other donors' samples. The rearrangement uses TRBV20-1 and TRBJ2-7, with D uncertain. The CDR3 region is CSARFGRTNGEQYF. CDR3 nucleotides: TGCAGTGCTAGGTTCGGAAGAACAAACGGCGAGCAGTACTTC.